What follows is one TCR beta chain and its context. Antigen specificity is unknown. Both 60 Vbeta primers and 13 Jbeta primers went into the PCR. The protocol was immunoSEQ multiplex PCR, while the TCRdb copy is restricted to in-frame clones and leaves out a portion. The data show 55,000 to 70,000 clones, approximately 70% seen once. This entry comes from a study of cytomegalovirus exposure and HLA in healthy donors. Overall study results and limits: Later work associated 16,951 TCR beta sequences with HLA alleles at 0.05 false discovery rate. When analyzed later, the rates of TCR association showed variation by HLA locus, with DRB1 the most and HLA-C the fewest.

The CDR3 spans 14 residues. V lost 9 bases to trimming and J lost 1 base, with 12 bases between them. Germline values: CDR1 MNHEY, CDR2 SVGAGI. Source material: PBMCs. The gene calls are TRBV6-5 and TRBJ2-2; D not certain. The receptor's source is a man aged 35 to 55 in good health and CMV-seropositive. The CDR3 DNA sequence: TGTGCCAGTAAGAGGCTACGGAACACCGGGGAGCTGTTTTTT. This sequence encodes CASKRLRNTGELFF.